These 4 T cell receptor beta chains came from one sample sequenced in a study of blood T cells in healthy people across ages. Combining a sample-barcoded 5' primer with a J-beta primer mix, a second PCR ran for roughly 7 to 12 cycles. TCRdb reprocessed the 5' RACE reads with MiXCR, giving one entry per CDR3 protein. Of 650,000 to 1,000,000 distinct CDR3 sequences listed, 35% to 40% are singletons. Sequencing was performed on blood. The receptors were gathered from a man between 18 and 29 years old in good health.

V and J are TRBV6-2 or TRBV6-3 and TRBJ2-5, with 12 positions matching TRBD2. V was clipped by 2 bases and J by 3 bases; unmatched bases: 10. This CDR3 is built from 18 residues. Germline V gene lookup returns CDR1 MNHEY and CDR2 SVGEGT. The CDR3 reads CASSYQTSGGINEETQYF. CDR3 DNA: TGTGCCAGCAGTTACCAGACTAGCGGGGGAATAAATGAAGAGACCCAGTACTTC.

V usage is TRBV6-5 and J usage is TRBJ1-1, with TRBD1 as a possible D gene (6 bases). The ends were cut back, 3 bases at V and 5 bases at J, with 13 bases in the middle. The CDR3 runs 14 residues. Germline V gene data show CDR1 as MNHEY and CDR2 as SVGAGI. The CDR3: CASSYTGSRTEAFF. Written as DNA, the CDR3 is TGTGCCAGCAGTTATACAGGGTCTCGGACTGAAGCTTTCTTT.

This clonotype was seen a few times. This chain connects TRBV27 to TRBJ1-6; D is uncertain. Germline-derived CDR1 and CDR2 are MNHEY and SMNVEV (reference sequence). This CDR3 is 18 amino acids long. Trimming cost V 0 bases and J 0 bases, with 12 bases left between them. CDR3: CASSLSRSGNSYNSPLHF. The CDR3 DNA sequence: TGTGCCAGCAGTTTATCGAGAAGTGGCAACTCCTATAATTCACCCCTCCACTTT.

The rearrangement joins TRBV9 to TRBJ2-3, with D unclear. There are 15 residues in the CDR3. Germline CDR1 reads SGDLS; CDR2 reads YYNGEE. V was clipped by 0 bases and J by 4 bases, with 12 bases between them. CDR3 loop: CASSVGDIVADTQYF. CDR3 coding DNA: TGTGCCAGCAGCGTAGGTGACATAGTGGCAGATACGCAGTATTTT.